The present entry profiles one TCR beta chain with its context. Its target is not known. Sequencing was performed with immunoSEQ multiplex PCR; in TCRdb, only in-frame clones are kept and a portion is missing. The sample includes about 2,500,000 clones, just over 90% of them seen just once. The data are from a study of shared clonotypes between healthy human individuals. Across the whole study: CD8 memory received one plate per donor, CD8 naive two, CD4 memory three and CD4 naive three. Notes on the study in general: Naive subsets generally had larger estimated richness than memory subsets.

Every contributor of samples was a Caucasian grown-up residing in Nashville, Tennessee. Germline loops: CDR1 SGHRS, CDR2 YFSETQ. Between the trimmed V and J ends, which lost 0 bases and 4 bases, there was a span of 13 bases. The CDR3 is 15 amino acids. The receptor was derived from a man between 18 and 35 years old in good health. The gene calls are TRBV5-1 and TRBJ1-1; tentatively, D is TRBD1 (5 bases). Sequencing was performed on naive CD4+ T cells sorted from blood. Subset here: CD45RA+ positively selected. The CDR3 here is CASSLGDPLGTEAFF. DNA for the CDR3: TGCGCCAGCAGCTTGGGGGACCCTCTGGGCACTGAAGCTTTCTTT.